Each of the 25 T cell receptor beta chains below was sequenced from the same sample in a study of cytomegalovirus exposure and HLA in healthy donors. PCR primers comprised 60 Vbeta and 13 Jbeta primers. The method was immunoSEQ multiplex PCR; TCRdb's version includes in-frame clones alone and lacks a portion of them. The sample records approximately 150,000 clones, more than 60% being singletons. Sequenced sample: PBMCs. Receptors were obtained from a man younger than 35 in good health and CMV-seropositive.

The sample holds a few counts of this clone. V and J are TRBV4-2 and TRBJ2-1; 7 nucleotides align to TRBD2. Per the germline V gene, CDR1 is LGHNA and CDR2 is YNFKEQ. The J segment lost 4 bases and the V segment lost 1 base, leaving 10 bases of the junction unmatched. The CDR3 runs 17 residues. Written as DNA, the CDR3 is TGTGCCAGCAGCCAAGGTCAGGGAGGGACGGAGTACAATGAGCAGTTCTTC. It specifies CASSQGQGGTEYNEQFF.

This sequence joins TRBV7-9 and TRBJ2-2, with 8 bases lining up with TRBD2. CDR1 and CDR2 from the germline V gene are SEHNR and FQNEAQ (reference sequence). Unmatched junction bases numbered 5, after V lost 1 base and J lost 10 bases. The CDR3 runs 14 residues. The CDR3 DNA follows: TGTGCCAGCAGCTTAGGAGCGGGAGCGGCGGAGCTGTTTTTT. Its protein is CASSLGAGAAELFF. The variable domain in full, completed from reference TRBV7-9 and TRBJ2-2, reads DTGVSQNPRHKITKRGQNVTFRCDPISEHNRLYWYRQTLGQGPEFLTYFQNEAQLEKSRLLSDRFSAERPKGSFSTLEIQRTEQGDSAMYLCASSLGAGAAELFFGEGSRLTVL.

A few counts support this clone. J is TRBJ2-1 and V is TRBV5-1; D is perhaps TRBD2 (5 bases). In germline, CDR1 is SGHRS, CDR2 YFSETQ. V was pared by 0 bases and J by 6 bases, with 7 bases between. This CDR3 is built from 13 residues. CDR3 nucleotides: TGCGCCAGCAGCTTGGCCGAGGGCAATGAGCAGTTCTTC. As protein: CASSLAEGNEQFF.

This clone was found a few times. V is TRBV18 and J is TRBJ1-4, with unresolved D. The germline V gene has CDR1 KGHSH and CDR2 LQKENI. The V end was cut by 1 base, the J end by 5 bases, with 8 bases between. The length of the CDR3 is 14 residues. The CDR3 coding sequence is TGTGCCAGCTCACCACAGGGAGGAAATGAAAAACTGTTTTTT. It is translated as CASSPQGGNEKLFF.

The V and J genes are TRBV9 and TRBJ1-2; D perhaps matches TRBD1 (6 bases). The V end was cut by 3 bases, the J end by 2 bases, with 8 bases between. Looked up from germline, CDR1 is SGDLS and CDR2 is YYNGEE. CDR3 length: 13 residues. CDR3 bases: TGTGCCAGCAGCGCAGGGGTGAACTATGGCTACACCTTC. This gives the protein CASSAGVNYGYTF. Drawing the rest from reference TRBV9 and TRBJ1-2, the complete variable domain is DSGVTQTPKHLITATGQRVTLRCSPRSGDLSVYWYQQSLDQGLQFLIQYYNGEERAKGNILERFSAQQFPDLHSELNLSSLELGDSALYFCASSAGVNYGYTFGSGTRLTVV.

The chain is built from TRBV27 and TRBJ2-1, with D possibly matching TRBD1 (6 bases). V was pared by 3 bases and J by 4 bases, with 10 bases between. The CDR3 is 14 amino acids. Germline V gene lookup returns CDR1 MNHEY and CDR2 SMNVEV (reference sequence). The CDR3 loop is CASSFIQGYNEQFF. Here the CDR3 DNA reads TGTGCCAGCAGTTTCATACAGGGATACAATGAGCAGTTCTTC.

The V and J genes are TRBV10-3 and TRBJ2-3, with 11 positions matching TRBD2. The CDR3 length is 14 residues. Germline CDR1 reads ENHRY; CDR2 reads SYGVKD. J was trimmed by 5 bases and V by 10 bases; bases with no gene match: 8. CDR3 bases: TGTGCCACCAAAGGGACTAGCGGAGGAGATACGCAGTATTTT. Protein: CATKGTSGGDTQYF.

The chain has TRBV4-1 and TRBJ2-7; 8 positions agree with TRBD2. Germline CDR1 and CDR2: MGHRA and YSYEKL. The CDR3 covers 14 residues. The trim removed 4 bases at V and 2 bases at J, leaving 4 bases unmatched. CDR3 sequence reads: CASSRVAGPYEQYF. The DNA for the CDR3 is TGCGCCAGCAGCCGCGTAGCGGGGCCCTACGAGCAGTACTTC.

V and J are TRBV7-6 and TRBJ2-5; tentative D call: TRBD1 (6 bases). Germline CDR1 and CDR2: SGHVS and FNYEAQ. The CDR3 length is 11 residues. The V gene lost 5 bases and the J gene lost 5 bases, with 6 bases spanning the gap. The DNA of the CDR3 is TGTGCCAGCAGCAGGGGGGAGACCCAGTACTTC. Translated: CASSRGETQYF.

The chain is built from TRBV28 and TRBJ2-1, with 12 bases matching TRBD2. The V gene end was trimmed by 4 bases and the J gene end by 6 bases; junction bases not matched to a gene: 10. From germline, CDR1 is MDHEN and CDR2 SYDVKM. This CDR3 is built from 17 residues. DNA of the CDR3: TGTGCCAGCAGTTCCCCCACTCTAGCGGGAGGGAGCAATGAGCAGTTCTTC. It yields the protein CASSSPTLAGGSNEQFF.

J is TRBJ2-7 and V is TRBV2; D unclear. In germline, CDR1 is SNHLY, CDR2 FYNNEI. This CDR3 comprises 15 residues. Between the trimmed V and J ends, which lost 5 bases and 1 base, there was a span of 15 bases. The chain's CDR3 is CASSRLSDPSYEQYF. For the CDR3, the DNA is TGTGCCAGCAGTAGATTAAGCGACCCATCCTACGAGCAGTACTTC.

V gene TRBV19 combines with J gene TRBJ2-3, with D possibly matching TRBD2 (6 bases). This CDR3 has 14 amino acids. V gave up 8 bases and J gave up 2 bases, with 14 bases separating them. CDR1 is LNHDA and CDR2 is SQIVND in the germline V gene (reference sequence). CDR3 residues: CASADSGYTDTQYF. The CDR3 DNA is TGTGCCAGTGCGGATAGCGGATACACAGATACGCAGTATTTT.

The V gene is TRBV12-5, the J gene TRBJ2-2; 9 bases fit TRBD2. V shed 0 bases and J 5 bases; nucleotides not matched to a gene: 4. There are 16 residues in the CDR3. Germline V gives CDR1 LGHNT, CDR2 FRNRAP. The CDR3 sequence is CASGLVLAGSTGELFF. The CDR3 DNA follows: TGTGCTAGTGGTTTGGTTCTAGCGGGATCTACCGGGGAGCTGTTTTTT. Supplemented by reference TRBV12-5 and TRBJ2-2, the full variable domain reads DARVTQTPRHKVTEMGQEVTMRCQPILGHNTVFWYRQTMMQGLELLAYFRNRAPLDDSGMPKDRFSAEMPDATLATLKIQPSEPRDSAVYFCASGLVLAGSTGELFFGEGSRLTVL.

The chain employs TRBV5-1 and TRBJ2-2; D may be TRBD1 (5 bases). The CDR3 has 13 residues. CDR1 is SGHRS, CDR2 YFSETQ, per germline. The V end lost 0 bases, the J end lost 5 bases, and 5 bases lay between the germline ends. The CDR3 region has the DNA TGCGCCAGCAGCTTGGAGGGGACCGGGGAGCTGTTTTTT. This sequence encodes CASSLEGTGELFF.

A few counts support this clone. The V and J genes are TRBV6-6 and TRBJ2-1; D might be TRBD2 (5 bases). CDR1 MNHNY and CDR2 SVGAGI come from the germline V gene (reference sequence). The ends were cut back, 4 bases at V and 10 bases at J, with 17 bases in the middle. This CDR3 spans 14 amino acids. The CDR3 coding sequence is TGTGCCAGCAGTTTGCTAGCTCCCCCTGTGGAGCAGTTCTTC. It specifies CASSLLAPPVEQFF.

This chain joins TRBV2 and TRBJ2-7, with 12 bases lining up with TRBD2. After removal of 6 bases from V and 4 bases from J, the junction contained 13 bases not matched to a gene. CDR1 is SNHLY and CDR2 is FYNNEI in the germline V gene. The CDR3 loop spans 17 amino acids. The CDR3 DNA reads as TGTGCCAGCAGCGGGTACCAGGGGACTAGCGGGCGTTACGAGCAGTACTTC. Protein product: CASSGYQGTSGRYEQYF.

V is TRBV15 and J is TRBJ1-2, with TRBD1 matching over 7 bases. This CDR3 has 16 residues. The J segment lost 4 bases and the V segment lost 1 base, leaving 9 bases of the junction unmatched. Germline loops: CDR1 LNHNV, CDR2 YYDKDF (reference sequence). The CDR3 DNA reads as TGTGCCACCAGCAGAGCCAGGACAGGCTTGGGCTATGGCTACACCTTC. Translated, it gives CATSRARTGLGYGYTF.

CDR3 sequence reads: CSVEGLAEGRGSYEQYF. The DNA for the CDR3 is TGCAGCGTTGAAGGTCTAGCGGAGGGGAGGGGATCCTACGAGCAGTACTTC. The V call is TRBV29-1, the J call TRBJ2-7, with 7 nucleotides matching TRBD2. In germline, CDR1 is SQVTM, CDR2 ANQGSEA. This CDR3 contains 17 residues. The J segment lost 1 base and the V segment lost 1 base, leaving 13 bases of the junction unmatched.

The chain is built from TRBV6-1 and TRBJ2-1; 9 bases are a match to TRBD2. Germline V gene data show CDR1 as MNHNS and CDR2 as SASEGT. Unmatched junction bases numbered 0, after V lost 4 bases and J lost 2 bases. CDR3 length equals 14 residues. This chain's CDR3 is CASSGLAAYNEQFF. CDR3 nucleotide sequence: TGTGCCAGCAGTGGACTAGCGGCCTACAATGAGCAGTTCTTC.

This sequence joins TRBV7-6 and TRBJ1-4; TRBD1 matches 7 bases. This CDR3 is built from 15 residues. The V and J ends lost 4 bases and 8 bases, in that order; junction bases with no gene match: 10. Germline-derived CDR1 and CDR2 are SGHVS and FNYEAQ. In nucleotides, the CDR3 is TGTGCCAGCAGCTCGTCGACAGGGTCGGGGGAAAAACTGTTTTTT. It specifies CASSSSTGSGEKLFF.

This clone has only a few counts. This chain uses TRBV28 with TRBJ2-7; a possible D gene is TRBD1 (5 bases). The V gene lost 7 bases and the J gene lost 2 bases, with 15 bases spanning the gap. The length of the CDR3 is 14 residues. In germline, CDR1 is MDHEN, CDR2 SYDVKM. CDR3 sequence (DNA): TGTGCCAGCATGTCGAAGGGGATTACCTACGAGCAGTACTTC. Amino acids: CASMSKGITYEQYF.

This chain joins TRBV19 and TRBJ1-5; D call uncertain. V lost 3 bases, J lost 7 bases, and 13 bases lay in between. Germline loops: CDR1 LNHDA, CDR2 SQIVND (reference sequence). The CDR3 loop spans 14 amino acids. The CDR3 protein is CASSIRGAGQPQHF. CDR3 bases: TGTGCCAGTAGTATTCGGGGTGCCGGCCAGCCCCAGCATTTT.

This clone came up once. J is TRBJ2-7 and V is TRBV28; the match to TRBD2 covers 7 bases. Per germline, CDR1 MDHEN and CDR2 SYDVKM. J was trimmed by 6 bases and V by 6 bases; bases with no gene match: 11. There are 14 residues in the CDR3. The DNA for the CDR3 is TGTGCCAGCAGCTCCGTGGGGGAGGGAACCGAGCAGTACTTC. Translated: CASSSVGEGTEQYF. Full variable domain (outside the CDR3, taken from reference TRBV28 and TRBJ2-7): DVKVTQSSRYLVKRTGEKVFLECVQDMDHENMFWYRQDPGLGLRLIYFSYDVKMKEKGDIPEGYSVSREKKERFSLILESASTNQTSMYLCASSSVGEGTEQYFGPGTRLTVT.

The V and J genes are TRBV7-3 and TRBJ2-1, with D uncertain. CDR3 length equals 13 residues. Germline assignment: CDR1 SGHTA and CDR2 FQGTGA. V dropped 4 bases and J dropped 3 bases, with 7 bases sitting between them. The CDR3 spells CASSSLYYNEQFF. CDR3 sequence (DNA): TGTGCCAGCAGCTCACTTTACTACAATGAGCAGTTCTTC.

Here the CDR3 DNA reads TGTGCCTCCGGTGGGAGGGGTACCAATCAGCCCCAGCATTTT. It translates to CASGGRGTNQPQHF. The chain employs TRBV2 and TRBJ1-5; possible D gene TRBD1, 5 bases. V shed 11 bases and J shed 3 bases, with 17 bases lying between them. Germline loops: CDR1 SNHLY, CDR2 FYNNEI. This CDR3 comprises 14 residues.